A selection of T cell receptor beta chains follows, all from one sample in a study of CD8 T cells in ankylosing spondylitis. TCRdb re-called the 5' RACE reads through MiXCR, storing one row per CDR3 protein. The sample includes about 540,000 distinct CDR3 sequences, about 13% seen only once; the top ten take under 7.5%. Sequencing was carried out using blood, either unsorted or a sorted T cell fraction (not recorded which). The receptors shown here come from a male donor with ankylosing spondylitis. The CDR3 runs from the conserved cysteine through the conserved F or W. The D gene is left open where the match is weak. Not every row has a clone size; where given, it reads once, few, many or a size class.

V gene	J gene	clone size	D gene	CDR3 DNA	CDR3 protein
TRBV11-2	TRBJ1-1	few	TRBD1	TGTGCCAGCAGCTCCAGGGGGGCAAAAAAACCTGAAGCTTTCTTT	CASSSRGAKKPEAFF
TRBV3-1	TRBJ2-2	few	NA	TGTGCCAGCAGCCAAGAAGTGGACACCACCGGGGAGCTGTTTTTT	CASSQEVDTTGELFF
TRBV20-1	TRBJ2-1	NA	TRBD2	TGCAGTGCTTCCAAGACTAGCGGGAGCTCCTACAATGAGCAGTTCTTC	CSASKTSGSSYNEQFF
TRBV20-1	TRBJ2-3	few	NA	TGCAGTGCTAGAGATCCGGGACGCAGCACAGATACGCAGTATTTT	CSARDPGRSTDTQYF
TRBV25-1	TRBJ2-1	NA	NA	TGTGCCAGCAGTGAATCGGGGGATGAGCAGTTCTTC	CASSESGDEQFF
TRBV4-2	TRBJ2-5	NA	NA	TGTGCCAGCAGCCAAGGGAACACCCAAGAGACCCAGTACTTC	CASSQGNTQETQYF
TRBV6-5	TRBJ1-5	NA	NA	TGTGCCAGCAGACTACTGAGCAATCAGCCCCAGCATTTT	CASRLLSNQPQHF
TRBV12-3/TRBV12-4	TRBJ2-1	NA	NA	TGTGCCAGCACCCCCGGGGATGAGCAGTTCTTC	CASTPGDEQFF
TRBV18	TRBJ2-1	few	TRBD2	TGTGCCAGCTCAGTACTAGCGGTGCCCTACAATGAGCAGTTCTTC	CASSVLAVPYNEQFF
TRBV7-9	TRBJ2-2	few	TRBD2	TGTGCCAGCAGCTTAGGCGGGAGGGCCGGTCGGACCGGGGAGCTGTTTTTT	CASSLGGRAGRTGELFF
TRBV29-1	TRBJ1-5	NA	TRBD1	TGCAGCGTAGGACAGGGAAGGGGTCAGCCCCAGCATTTT	CSVGQGRGQPQHF
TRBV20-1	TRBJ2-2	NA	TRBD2	TGCAGTGCTAGAGTACTAGCGGGAGTCCCCGGGGAGCTGTTTTTT	CSARVLAGVPGELFF
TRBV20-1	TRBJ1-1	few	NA	TGCAGTGCTATCCCCTTTTCTGAAGCTTTCTTT	CSAIPFSEAFF
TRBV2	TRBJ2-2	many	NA	TGTGCCAGCAGTGTCGTGAGGGTTTCTACCGGGGAGCTGTTTTTT	CASSVVRVSTGELFF
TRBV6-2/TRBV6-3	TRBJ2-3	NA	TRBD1	TGTGCCAGCAGTTTCCCGACCGGGACAGGGCCCACCCTTAGCACAGATACGCAGTATTTT	CASSFPTGTGPTLSTDTQYF
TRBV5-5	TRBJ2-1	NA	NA	TGTGCCAGCAGTATTGGGGTGCGCAATGAGCAGTTCTTC	CASSIGVRNEQFF
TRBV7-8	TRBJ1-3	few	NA	TGTGCCAGCAGCTGGGGGGAGGAGGGCGCGTATGGAAACACCATATATTTT	CASSWGEEGAYGNTIYF